This entry is about one TCR beta chain. What this receptor recognizes is not known. Base qualities are missing; no much larger clone stands one base away. Whole blood was collected in K2EDTA tubes by collaborating institutions according to the institutions' own protocols. For TCRbeta analysis, collaborators shipped samples as frozen whole blood, isolated PBMCs, or DNA extracted from either of those sample types. This record comes from a study of blood T cell repertoires in COVID-19 (dated by TCRdb to the early 2020s). In terms of the full investigation: Collaborator samples came from the United States, Italy and Spain and covered acute and convalescent phases of COVID-19. The material from the prospective study consisted of cDNA or gDNA derived from T cells, B-cell-depleted T cells, or PBMCs. Deeply sampled blood TCRbeta repertoires from subjects exposed to, actively infected with, or recovered from COVID-19 were included in the dataset. The repertoires were released in a freely available public database intended as a resource for research on the immune response to SARS-CoV-2. The samples were drawn from the first 160 participants of the ongoing ImmuneRACE study and from 1,254 subjects provided by 6 global collaborators. Where HLA class I and class II types were available, the types were taken from metadata supplied by the sample provider, not from assay-based typing. Nearly every sample came with metadata listing a de-identified subject ID, COVID-19 status, age in years and sex.

Overall results and qualifications from the work: The amount of clinical and demographic metadata varied by source and participant and was provided uncurated.

TCRbeta CDR3 regions were amplified from genomic DNA by means of the immunoSEQ Assay, a bias-controlled multiplex PCR. Under the source paper's analysis protocol: The number of nucleated cells in each sample was estimated from the amplification of reference gene primers within the assay. To quantify the absolute abundance of each unique TCRbeta CDR3 rearrangement, sequence reads were collapsed and filtered. For each sample, productive Simpson clonality was calculated as the square root of Simpson's diversity index across productive rearrangements. TCRdb re-hosts the immuneACCESS table, in-frame sequences only. Its copies lack some clones; in the studies checked, an unresolved V gene accounts for under half of them, and the cause for the rest is not known. The DNA gave D and trimming, while V, J and clone size come from that table. The sample table holds 160,000 or so clones, of which around 80% were seen once. Around 7% of the sample comes from the top ten.

The CDR3 sequence holds 13 residues, the cysteine and phenylalanine included. The read is trimmed to its CDR3 DNA, 39 bases read in frame from base 1. Unmatched junction bases come to 1, with V trimmed by 3 bases and J by 5 bases. CDR1 and CDR2 (MRHNA, SNTAGT) derive from the germline V gene. This TCR came from a man in his 70s with active or convalescent COVID-19. Here the chain combines TRBV6-4 and TRBJ1-1, with 9 central nucleotides matching TRBD1. Sequenced: peripheral blood. CDR3 protein: CASSEGQGTEAFF. The sequence in DNA is TGTGCCAGCAGTGAGGGACAGGGAACTGAAGCTTTCTTT.